This entry concerns a single T cell receptor beta chain. As originally analysed: The authors estimated nucleated cell counts from reference gene primer amplification. Repertoires were generated with immunoSEQ multiplex PCR, while TCRdb's copy carries only in-frame clones and drops some. The V and J calls and clone size were taken over from that table, and D and trimming were inferred from the DNA. Of 110,000 to 150,000 clones listed, about 84% were seen once; the top ten hold about 1.5%. The data stem from a study of blood T cell repertoires in COVID-19. Study-level background: Samples of COVID-19 (acute and convalescent) were obtained from the United States, Italy and Spain. PBMCs, B-cell-depleted T cells, or T cells provided the cDNA or gDNA that made up the material.

The study recruited people aged 18 to 89 years across more than 20 US areas. Sample: PBMCs or T cells enriched from blood (not recorded which). The TCR comes from a young woman who had been exposed to COVID-19.

The CDR3 region is CASSLGRASEQFF. The CDR3 DNA sequence: TGTGCCAGCAGTTTAGGGAGGGCGAGCGAGCAGTTCTTC. V gene TRBV12-3 or TRBV12-4 combines with J gene TRBJ2-1, with a weak D call TRBD2 (6 bases). CDR3 length equals 13 residues. With 1 base removed from V and 10 bases from J, the gap between germline ends came to 11 bases.